The 19 T cell receptor beta chains presented below share a single source sample, sequenced in a study of blood T cells in healthy people across ages. Using a J-beta primer mix together with a sample-barcoded 5' primer, a second PCR was run for roughly 6 to 11 cycles. TCRdb called the 5' RACE reads again in MiXCR, with one record for every CDR3 protein. Here the sample spans hundreds of thousands of distinct CDR3 sequences, 45% to 65% being singletons. Specimen: blood. The receptor source for this set is a man between 60 and 75 years old in good health.

The V and J genes are TRBV12-3 or TRBV12-4 and TRBJ2-3; D is unresolved. The CDR3 contains 13 residues. Trimming took off 2 bases at V and 4 bases at J, with 7 bases between the two ends. Written as DNA, the CDR3 is TGTGCCAGCAGTTTACCGGATCCAGATACGCAGTATTTT. This codes for CASSLPDPDTQYF.

V gene TRBV6-4 combines with J gene TRBJ2-1; 8 bases are a match to TRBD1. V lost 5 bases to trimming and J lost 10 bases; unmatched junction nucleotides: 10. The germline V gene has CDR1 MRHNA and CDR2 SNTAGT. There are 14 residues in the CDR3. CDR3 residues: CASSYGQGSREQFF. The CDR3 DNA is TGTGCCAGCAGTTATGGACAGGGATCTAGGGAGCAGTTCTTC.

The chain uses TRBV7-4 and TRBJ1-1, with D uncertain. The CDR3 is 12 amino acids. The V gene lost 7 bases and the J gene lost 2 bases, with 8 bases spanning the gap. Per germline, CDR1 SGHVT and CDR2 SQSDAQ. This chain's CDR3 is CASTLANTEAFF. CDR3 bases: TGTGCCAGCACTTTAGCAAACACTGAAGCTTTCTTT.

With respect to this clonotype: The junction shows a germline mismatch at one end, possibly a read error. This chain links TRBV27 with TRBJ2-7; 11 bases match TRBD1. The germline gives CDR1 MNHEY, CDR2 SMNVEV (reference sequence). The CDR3 sequence is 16 residues long. The CDR3 nucleotides read TGTGCTAGCAGTACAAGGACAGGGGGCGCATCCTACGAGCAGTACTTC. Translated: CASSTRTGGASYEQYF.

This chain joins TRBV3-1 and TRBJ2-5; no firm D call. The J call is in doubt because the DNA end fits TRBJ2-7 better. From germline, CDR1 is LGHDT and CDR2 YNNKEL (reference sequence). This CDR3 region has 12 residues. The CDR3 sequence is CASSQRTNEQYF. In DNA form, the CDR3 reads TGTGCCAGCAGCCAGAGGACGAACGAGCAGTACTTC.

This clonotype has more than one count but fewer than ten. The J gene is TRBJ2-5, the V gene TRBV20-1, with D perhaps being TRBD1 or TRBD2 (6 bases each). V was trimmed by 0 bases and J by 4 bases, leaving 18 bases between them. CDR3 length equals 16 residues. Germline-derived CDR1 and CDR2 are DFQATT and SNEGSKA (reference sequence). CDR3 DNA sequence: TGCAGTGCTAGAGATCAAGTAACGAGGGGGGCAGAGACCCAGTACTTC. This encodes CSARDQVTRGAETQYF.

This clonotype was seen ten or more times. CDR3 residues: CASSKVQIAPDFLACYEQYF. As DNA, the CDR3 is TGTGCCAGCAGCAAAGTCCAGATCGCCCCCGACTTTCTAGCTTGCTACGAGCAGTACTTC. This chain links TRBV21-1 with TRBJ2-7; the D segment call TRBD1 is taken from the table without a DNA check. TRBV21-1 is recorded as a pseudogene. The length of the CDR3 is 20 residues.

DNA of the CDR3: TGCGCCAGCAGCTTAACGGGATCGGAGGAAGAGACCCAGTACTTC. It is translated as CASSLTGSEEETQYF. The chain couples TRBV5-1 to TRBJ2-5, with D possibly matching TRBD2 (5 bases). V gave up 2 bases and J gave up 3 bases, with 14 bases separating them. Germline lookup yields CDR1 SGHRS and CDR2 YFSETQ. This CDR3 has 15 amino acids.

This clonotype was counted only a few times. This rearrangement joins TRBV20-1 to TRBJ2-5, with D tentatively TRBD2 (6 bases). Germline values: CDR1 DFQATT, CDR2 SNEGSKA (reference sequence). V gave up 4 bases and J gave up 4 bases, with 13 bases separating them. This CDR3 spans 13 amino acids. CDR3 protein: CSAKTSWGETQYF. In nucleotides, the CDR3 is TGCAGTGCTAAAACTAGCTGGGGAGAGACCCAGTACTTC.

The chain recombines TRBV4-2 with TRBJ2-4; D assignment may be TRBD1 or TRBD2 (6 bases each). Trimming removed 1 base from V and 0 bases from J, with 10 bases in between. CDR3 length equals 16 residues. Germline CDR1 LGHNA, CDR2 YNFKEQ. Written as DNA, the CDR3 is TGTGCCAGCAGCCAAGTCGGGGGCATAGCCAAAAACATTCAGTACTTC. Translating it yields CASSQVGGIAKNIQYF.

The chain joins TRBV29-1 to TRBJ1-1; TRBD1 aligns across 8 bases. Germline-derived CDR1 and CDR2 are SQVTM and ANQGSEA. V dropped 7 bases and J dropped 11; count of bases not matched to a gene: 12. The CDR3 covers 12 residues. DNA of the CDR3: TGCAGCGACGGACAGGGCGGCCTAGGCGCTTTCTTT. Translated: CSDGQGGLGAFF.

This clonotype was found once. The chain uses TRBV20-1 and TRBJ2-7, with TRBD2 identical over 7 bases. Germline V gene lookup returns CDR1 DFQATT and CDR2 SNEGSKA (reference sequence). Trimming at V came to 6 bases and at J to 1 base, leaving 6 bases not matched to a gene. This CDR3 is 13 amino acids long. The CDR3 sequence is CSAPAGTSYEQYF. CDR3 in DNA: TGCAGTGCCCCAGCGGGGACTTCCTACGAGCAGTACTTC.

The chain is built from TRBV2 and TRBJ2-1; D perhaps matches TRBD1 (6 bases). Germline-derived CDR1 and CDR2 are SNHLY and FYNNEI. V lost 6 bases and J 3 bases, leaving 12 bases between the germline ends. The CDR3 has 14 amino acids. The DNA of the CDR3 is TGTGCCAGCAGAGATAGGACAGTCTACAATGAGCAGTTCTTC. Its translation is CASRDRTVYNEQFF. The full variable domain, rest sourced from reference TRBV2 and TRBJ2-1, is EPEVTQTPSHQVTQMGQEVILRCVPISNHLYFYWYRQILGQKVEFLVSFYNNEISEKSEIFDDQFSVERPDGSNFTLKIRSTKLEDSAMYFCASRDRTVYNEQFFGPGTRLTVL.

This chain links TRBV11-3 with TRBJ2-7, with D uncertain. The J call is uncertain, as TRBJ2-5 better fits the DNA end. Per germline, CDR1 SGHNT and CDR2 YENEEA. The CDR3 totals 14 residues. The CDR3 here is CASSLAGFEETQYF. The CDR3, as DNA: TGTGCCAGCAGCTTAGCCGGGTTTGAGGAGACCCAGTACTTC.

The rearrangement joins TRBV25-1 to TRBJ2-1; TRBD1 matches at 7 bases. Germline trimming cut 8 bases from V and 0 bases from J; bases unmatched to any gene: 4. The CDR3 consists of 14 residues. CDR1 MGHDK and CDR2 SYGVNS come from the germline V gene. DNA for the CDR3: TGTGCCAGCTTGGGACAGAACTCCTACAATGAGCAGTTCTTC. Protein: CASLGQNSYNEQFF.

This rearrangement joins TRBV6-2 or TRBV6-3 to TRBJ2-3; 7 positions agree with TRBD2. Germline V gives CDR1 MNHEY, CDR2 SVGEGT. V gave up 6 bases and J gave up 8 bases; unmatched junction bases: 20. The CDR3 totals 17 residues. CDR3: CASSQLPIAGQEGTQYF. In nucleotides, the CDR3 is TGTGCCAGCAGCCAACTCCCTATAGCGGGCCAGGAGGGTACGCAGTATTTT.

The V call is TRBV14, the J call TRBJ1-2, with D uncertain. CDR1 and CDR2 from the germline V gene are SGHDN and FVKESK. V lost 2 bases and J 6 bases, leaving 22 bases between the germline ends. This CDR3 has 17 residues. Here the CDR3 DNA reads TGTGCCAGCAGCCAAAACTTATGGGGAGGCACGGACGATGGCTACACCTTC. Amino acids: CASSQNLWGGTDDGYTF.

A word on this clonotype: This may be a read error, as it is one base from a much larger clone. The chain joins TRBV7-2 to TRBJ1-2; D possibly corresponds to TRBD1 (5 bases). CDR3 length: 16 amino acids. Per germline, CDR1 SGHTA and CDR2 FQGNSA. V was trimmed by 3 bases and J by 4 bases, leaving 18 bases between them. The CDR3 nucleotides are TGTGCCAGCAGCTTCAATGCAGGGTCGTTTGCCTATGGCTACACCTTC. Protein: CASSFNAGSFAYGYTF.

The chain combines TRBV6-1 with TRBJ2-7; the D gene is possibly TRBD2 (5 bases). The CDR3 covers 14 residues. CDR1 is MNHNS and CDR2 is SASEGT in the germline V gene. The V and J ends lost 8 bases and 3 bases respectively, with 17 bases between them. CDR3 amino acids: CASRRVISFYEQYF. In DNA form, the CDR3 reads TGTGCCAGCCGGCGGGTTATTAGCTTCTACGAGCAGTACTTC.